The following is a TCR beta chain sequence with its context. TCRdb keeps only in-frame clones here, not all; method: immunoSEQ multiplex PCR. This table has more than 150,000 clones, more than 75% appearing once. Trimming at V came to 2 bases and at J to 2 bases, leaving 6 bases not matched to a gene. This CDR3 comprises 16 residues. The data originate from a study of cytomegalovirus exposure and HLA in healthy donors. About the research overall: The approximately 120 validation repertoires were reported in a later analysis to have been generated on the same platform as the approximately 600 first-cohort repertoires.

The chain recombines TRBV5-7 with TRBJ2-1, with 8 bases fitting TRBD1. TRBV5-7 carries the ORF label, with uncertain function. This receptor was taken from a man younger than 30 in good health and CMV-seronegative. The sequenced sample consisted of PBMCs. CDR3 coding DNA: TGTGCCAGCAGCTTAGACAGGGGCCAGCCCTACAATGAGCAGTTCTTC. It specifies CASSLDRGQPYNEQFF.